This TCR beta chain is from a study of blood T cell repertoires in COVID-19 (dated by TCRdb to 2018 to 2020). Looking at the study overall: Samples covering the acute and convalescent phases of COVID-19 were provided by collaborators in the United States, Italy and Spain. The material from the prospective study consisted of cDNA or gDNA derived from T cells, B-cell-depleted T cells, or PBMCs. Deeply sampled blood TCRbeta repertoires from subjects exposed to, actively infected with, or recovered from COVID-19 were included in the dataset. The repertoires were released in a freely available public database meant as a resource for research on the immune response to SARS-CoV-2. Samples were obtained from the ongoing ImmuneRACE study (first 160 participants) and from approximately 1,200 subjects provided by 6 global collaborators. The sample metadata nearly always contained a de-identified subject ID, COVID-19 status, age in years and sex. Where available, HLA class I and class II types were obtained from metadata supplied by the sample provider rather than from assay-based typing. On the study overall, not on this receptor specifically: The quantity of clinical and demographic metadata differed by source and by participant and was supplied without curation.

The immunoSEQ Assay, a bias-controlled multiplex PCR, was used to amplify TCRbeta CDR3 regions from genomic DNA. In the source study's methods: The number of nucleated cells in each sample was estimated by amplification of reference gene primers within the assay. Sequence reads were collapsed and filtered to measure the absolute abundance of every unique TCRbeta CDR3 rearrangement. Productive Simpson clonality was computed per sample as the square root of Simpson's diversity index over productive rearrangements. In its TCRdb copy, this immuneACCESS table keeps in-frame sequences only and misses some clones. Where compared with another copy, unresolved V genes explain less than half of these, and the others have no known cause. V and J calls plus clone size are reproduced from that table; the DNA served to infer D and trimming. Within this sample are around 400,000 clones, with approximately 89% of them counted one time only. 2.3% of the sample comes from the top ten.

Details on this clone: The clone's antigen remains unknown. Within one base of it there is no much larger clone, and no base qualities were kept.

In Seattle, one collaborating source enrolled patients while the infection was active and tracked those patients longitudinally over the course of disease. Collaborating institutions collected whole blood in K2EDTA tubes following their own protocols. For TCRbeta analysis, collaborator samples were shipped as frozen whole blood, as isolated PBMCs, or as DNA extracted from either sample type. From cysteine to phenylalanine, the CDR3 is 15 amino acids long. Of the read, only the CDR3 DNA is kept; its 45 bases are in frame from base 1. The CDR1 and CDR2 encoded by the germline V gene (reference sequence) are MNHEY and SMNVEV. Here V drops 6 bases and J drops 0 bases, and the junction holds 1 base not matched to any gene.

Rearrangement joined TRBV27 to TRBJ2-7, and TRBD2 matches 14 of the central bases. This clonotype was sampled from a woman aged 55-70 years with COVID-19, enrolled during active disease. The sample consisted of peripheral blood. The CDR3 region has the sequence CASRTSGGDSYEQYF. The sequenced DNA is TGTGCCAGCAGGACTAGCGGGGGGGACTCCTACGAGCAGTACTTC.